The 31 T cell receptor beta chains reported below all come from one sample, sequenced in a study of cytotoxic CD8 clonotypes in ibrutinib-treated CLL. Generated by immunoSEQ multiplex PCR, the TCRdb table keeps only in-frame clones and is missing some. The sample comprises under 300,000 clones, about three quarters of which are singletons, and 15% rests with the top ten. This specimen was PBMCs, taken after 24 months of ibrutinib treatment. These receptor sequences come from a human donor with chronic lymphocytic leukemia.

CDR3 amino acids: CASSQDQSGQSRYGYTF. The CDR3 bases are TGTGCCAGCAGCCAAGATCAGAGCGGACAGTCGCGGTATGGCTACACCTTC. The rearrangement joins TRBV4-2 to TRBJ1-2; D is perhaps TRBD1 (6 bases). The CDR3 is made up of 17 amino acids. Germline V gene data show CDR1 as LGHNA and CDR2 as YNFKEQ. Trimming shortened V by 0 bases and J by 5 bases, and 19 bases separated the two germline ends.

The J gene is TRBJ2-2, the V gene TRBV27; 10 bases are a match to TRBD2. The length of the CDR3 is 16 residues. CDR1 and CDR2 (germline): MNHEY, SMNVEV (reference sequence). V trimming: 4 bases; J trimming: 2 bases; junction bases outside the gene matches: 4. CDR3 residues: CASSSLAGGNTGELFF. In DNA, the CDR3 is TGTGCCAGCAGTTCATTAGCGGGAGGAAACACCGGGGAGCTGTTTTTT.

This chain uses TRBV19 with TRBJ2-3; no clear D. The CDR3 consists of 14 residues. Germline CDR1 LNHDA, CDR2 SQIVND (reference sequence). Deletions cut 7 bases from V and 0 bases from J, with 11 bases between. The CDR3 region is CASKWAESTDTQYF. CDR3 nucleotides: TGTGCCAGTAAGTGGGCCGAAAGCACAGATACGCAGTATTTT.

V usage is TRBV9 and J usage is TRBJ2-3; 11 nucleotides line up with TRBD1. This CDR3 region has 16 residues. The germline CDR1 and CDR2 sequences are SGDLS and YYNGEE. Trimming took 4 bases from V and 4 from J; bases not matched to a gene: 8. The CDR3 is CASSLRTGGAADTQYF. The DNA of the CDR3 is TGTGCCAGCAGCCTCCGGACAGGGGGCGCGGCAGATACGCAGTATTTT. Full variable domain (remainder filled in from reference TRBV9 and TRBJ2-3): DSGVTQTPKHLITATGQRVTLRCSPRSGDLSVYWYQQSLDQGLQFLIQYYNGEERAKGNILERFSAQQFPDLHSELNLSSLELGDSALYFCASSLRTGGAADTQYFGPGTRLTVL.

The V and J genes are TRBV30 and TRBJ1-5, with D perhaps TRBD1 (5 bases). The CDR3 totals 13 residues. The V end was cut by 3 bases, the J end by 7 bases, with 13 bases between. Germline V gene data show CDR1 as GTSNPN and CDR2 as SVGIG (reference sequence). The CDR3 is CAWRYGANQPQHF. The CDR3 DNA follows: TGTGCCTGGAGGTACGGGGCTAACCAGCCCCAGCATTTT.

In its sample, this clone was seen a few times. The V gene is TRBV6-6, the J gene TRBJ1-3; no definite D call. Germline values: CDR1 MNHNY, CDR2 SVGAGI (reference sequence). V was trimmed by 6 bases and J by 4 bases, leaving 10 bases between them. CDR3 length: 13 residues. CDR3 DNA: TGTGCCAGCAGAAGAGGATCCGGAAACACCATATATTTT. It codes for CASRRGSGNTIYF.

V and J are TRBV10-2 and TRBJ1-2, with D tentatively TRBD1 (6 bases). The CDR3 runs to 15 residues. Per germline, CDR1 WSHSY and CDR2 SAAADI. The V end lost 7 bases, the J end lost 0 bases, and 15 bases lay between the germline ends. The CDR3 loop is CASNPATGPNYGYTF. DNA of the CDR3: TGCGCCAGCAACCCTGCGACAGGCCCTAACTATGGCTACACCTTC.

This clone was counted only a few times. At one of its ends the junction is not consistent with the germline gene, which may arise from a read error. The J gene is TRBJ2-2, the V gene TRBV7-7, with TRBD1 matching 7 bases. Germline values: CDR1 SSHAT, CDR2 FNYEAQ (reference sequence). The CDR3 contains 15 residues. In DNA form, the CDR3 reads TGTGCTAGCAGAACAAGGACAGGGAACACCGGGGAGCTGTTTTTT. It translates to CASRTRTGNTGELFF. Together with reference TRBV7-7 and TRBJ2-2, the CDR3 gives the full variable domain: GAGVSQSPRYKVTKRGQDVTLRCDPISSHATLYWYQQALGQGPEFLTYFNYEAQPDKSGLPSDRFSAERPEGSISTLTIQRTEQRDSAMYRCASRTRTGNTGELFFGEGSRLTVL.

CDR3 nucleotide sequence: TGTGCCAGCACTCCATCGACAGGGGGGTTCAATGAGCAGTTCTTC. Translation: CASTPSTGGFNEQFF. This chain connects TRBV25-1 to TRBJ2-1, with TRBD1 identical over 9 bases. CDR1 is MGHDK and CDR2 is SYGVNS in the germline V gene. The junction had 10 bases not matched to a gene; V was cut back by 7 bases and J by 6 bases. CDR3 length equals 15 residues.

This clone came up a few times. The rearrangement links TRBV25-1 to TRBJ1-4, with a possible D match to TRBD1 (5 bases). The CDR3 is 13 amino acids. CDR1 and CDR2 from the germline V gene are MGHDK and SYGVNS. Trimming pared 8 bases from V and 2 bases from J, leaving 9 bases between. The CDR3: CASSGSTNEKLFF. Written as DNA, the CDR3 is TGTGCCAGCTCAGGGTCCACTAATGAAAAACTGTTTTTT.

This rearrangement joins TRBV28 to TRBJ2-7; 11 bases are shared with TRBD2. CDR1 is MDHEN, CDR2 SYDVKM, per germline. The CDR3 runs to 16 residues. The J segment lost 4 bases and the V segment lost 8 bases, leaving 13 bases of the junction unmatched. The CDR3 sequence is CASAPAGLAVLYEQYF. The DNA of the CDR3 is TGTGCCAGCGCACCCGCGGGACTAGCGGTTCTTTACGAGCAGTACTTC.

This chain uses TRBV7-3 with TRBJ2-3; possible D gene TRBD1, 7 bases. This CDR3 has 14 amino acids. Germline values: CDR1 SGHTA, CDR2 FQGTGA. V lost 11 bases and J lost 0, with 15 bases in between. CDR3: CASRGTVSTDTQYF. The CDR3 nucleotides are TGTGCCTCCCGGGGGACAGTAAGCACAGATACGCAGTATTTT. The whole variable domain, filled in from reference TRBV7-3 and TRBJ2-3, reads GAGVSQTPSNKVTEKGKYVELRCDPISGHTALYWYRQSLGQGPEFLIYFQGTGAADDSGLPNDRFFAVRPEGSVSTLKIQRTERGDSAVYLCASRGTVSTDTQYFGPGTRLTVL.

A single count supports this clone. This chain connects TRBV18 to TRBJ1-1, with D uncertain. Per germline, CDR1 KGHSH and CDR2 LQKENI. Between the trimmed V and J ends, which lost 3 bases and 4 bases, there was a span of 12 bases. The CDR3 extends over 14 amino acids. CDR3 nucleotide sequence: TGTGCCAGCTCACCGGGAGAATTAGGCACTGAAGCTTTCTTT. It codes for CASSPGELGTEAFF.

A few counts support this clone. The chain links TRBV2 to TRBJ2-2, with D uncertain. CDR3 length: 12 amino acids. In germline, CDR1 is SNHLY, CDR2 FYNNEI. V lost 1 base to trimming and J lost 14 bases, with 11 bases between them. CDR3 region: CASSEEPFSLFF. Written as DNA, the CDR3 is TGTGCCAGCAGTGAAGAACCCTTCAGCCTGTTTTTT.

The chain couples TRBV5-1 to TRBJ1-2; 7 positions agree with TRBD1. This CDR3 is 16 amino acids long. Germline trimming cut 2 bases from V and 4 bases from J; bases unmatched to any gene: 11. From germline, CDR1 is SGHRS and CDR2 YFSETQ. In nucleotides, the CDR3 is TGCGCCAGCAGCTTTGGACAGGCAGCGTCGGGCTATGGCTACACCTTC. This sequence encodes CASSFGQAASGYGYTF.

Only a few counts were recorded for this clone. The chain carries TRBV28 and TRBJ1-5; D is possibly TRBD1 (5 bases). CDR3 length: 15 residues. Trimming stripped 4 bases from V and 6 bases from J, with 16 bases between. Germline V gene data show CDR1 as MDHEN and CDR2 as SYDVKM. This CDR3 is CASSSYDSISQPQHF. CDR3 bases: TGTGCCAGCAGTTCCTACGACAGCATCAGTCAGCCCCAGCATTTT.

The V gene is TRBV27, the J gene TRBJ2-7, with D perhaps TRBD1 (7 bases). The V gene's germline CDR1 is MNHEY and CDR2 SMNVEV (reference sequence). This CDR3 is 16 amino acids long. V was shortened by 7 bases and J by 4 bases, with 23 bases between the two germline ends. The CDR3 region is CASNPGRGALEYEQYF. In DNA form, the CDR3 reads TGTGCCAGCAACCCCGGCAGGGGGGCCTTGGAGTACGAGCAGTACTTC.

The chain employs TRBV7-3 and TRBJ2-3, with D uncertain. This CDR3 is 14 amino acids long. V was shortened by 7 bases and J by 2 bases, with 13 bases between the two germline ends. Germline V gives CDR1 SGHTA, CDR2 FQGTGA. As DNA, the CDR3 is TGTGCCAGCAAGGACGGGCTCTACACAGATACGCAGTATTTT. Translating gives CASKDGLYTDTQYF.

The chain is built from TRBV28 and TRBJ1-2; weak D call: TRBD1 (5 bases). The CDR3 contains 16 residues. Per the germline V gene, CDR1 is MDHEN and CDR2 is SYDVKM. Deletions cut 2 bases from V and 4 bases from J, with 17 bases between. The CDR3 spells CASSLGQWGGSYGYTF. The DNA of the CDR3 is TGTGCCAGCAGTTTAGGTCAATGGGGGGGAAGCTATGGCTACACCTTC.

V usage is TRBV29-1 and J usage is TRBJ2-3; tentatively, D is TRBD2 (6 bases). The CDR3 is 12 amino acids. Germline V gives CDR1 SQVTM, CDR2 ANQGSEA. V was shortened by 4 bases and J by 4 bases, with 9 bases between the two germline ends. The CDR3 nucleotides are TGCAGCGTTGTGACTAGTTCAGATACGCAGTATTTT. It encodes CSVVTSSDTQYF.

The chain combines TRBV7-3 with TRBJ1-1, with unresolved D. The CDR3 sequence is 15 residues long. CDR1 SGHTA and CDR2 FQGTGA come from the germline V gene. The V and J ends lost 2 bases and 5 bases respectively, with 15 bases between them. CDR3 DNA sequence: TGTGCCAGCAGCTTAGGTGCGGTAAGAGATACTGAAGCTTTCTTT. It is translated as CASSLGAVRDTEAFF. Together with reference TRBV7-3 and TRBJ1-1, the CDR3 gives the full variable domain: GAGVSQTPSNKVTEKGKYVELRCDPISGHTALYWYRQSLGQGPEFLIYFQGTGAADDSGLPNDRFFAVRPEGSVSTLKIQRTERGDSAVYLCASSLGAVRDTEAFFGQGTRLTVV.

The chain carries TRBV2 and TRBJ2-3, with TRBD2 matching 8 bases. With V trimmed by 2 bases and J by 0 bases, 4 bases remained unmatched. CDR3 length: 16 residues. Germline loops: CDR1 SNHLY, CDR2 FYNNEI. As DNA, the CDR3 is TGTGCCAGCAGTGAATTTAGCGGGGCGAGCACAGATACGCAGTATTTT. The encoded protein is CASSEFSGASTDTQYF.

This chain joins TRBV19 and TRBJ1-2; TRBD1 is a possible D gene (5 bases). Germline lookup yields CDR1 LNHDA and CDR2 SQIVND (reference sequence). The ends were cut back, 5 bases at V and 3 bases at J, with 16 bases in the middle. The CDR3 totals 15 residues. CDR3: CASSRDSLGDYGYTF. The CDR3 nucleotides read TGTGCCAGTAGTCGCGACAGCCTTGGGGACTATGGCTACACCTTC.

The sample holds a few counts of this clone. V gene TRBV9 combines with J gene TRBJ2-1, with D hard to call. The V gene's germline CDR1 is SGDLS and CDR2 YYNGEE. The germline V and J ends were trimmed by 2 bases and 5 bases, with 8 bases remaining between them. This CDR3 has 13 amino acids. The DNA of the CDR3 is TGTGCCAGCAGCGTTCTTGGGGACAATGAGCAGTTCTTC. Translation: CASSVLGDNEQFF.

The V gene is TRBV5-5, the J gene TRBJ2-3; 7 bases are shared with TRBD2. Germline V gene data show CDR1 as SGHKS and CDR2 as YYEKEE (reference sequence). CDR3 length equals 15 residues. The V segment lost 7 bases and the J segment 3 bases; nucleotides outside the gene matches: 11. Here the CDR3 reads CASSLLWGGTDTQYF. The CDR3 coding sequence is TGTGCCAGCTCCTTACTTTGGGGGGGGACAGATACGCAGTATTTT.

The chain couples TRBV30 to TRBJ1-1; D possibly corresponds to TRBD1 (6 bases). CDR1 is GTSNPN, CDR2 SVGIG, per germline (reference sequence). The CDR3 totals 13 residues. The V and J ends lost 5 bases and 5 bases respectively, with 15 bases between them. The CDR3 is CAWCADRRTEAFF. CDR3 DNA: TGTGCCTGGTGTGCGGACAGAAGGACTGAAGCTTTCTTT.

The rearrangement uses TRBV18 and TRBJ1-3, with D hard to call. Trimming took off 4 bases at V and 0 bases at J, with 13 bases between the two ends. The CDR3 totals 16 residues. Germline CDR1 KGHSH, CDR2 LQKENI. This CDR3 is CASSQSTASSGNTIYF. The CDR3 coding sequence is TGTGCCAGCTCACAATCGACGGCGAGCTCTGGAAACACCATATATTTT.

CDR3 in DNA: TGTGCCAGCAGCTCCCCGGAGGAAAGTGGGACCCAGTACTTC. The encoded protein is CASSSPEESGTQYF. The chain joins TRBV11-2 to TRBJ2-5, with a weak D call TRBD2 (5 bases). The CDR3 has 14 residues. CDR1 is SGHAT and CDR2 is FQNNGV in the germline V gene. V lost 4 bases to trimming and J lost 7 bases, with 16 bases between them.

CDR3 sequence (DNA): TGTGCCTGGAGTCACCAGAAAGGTGGTGGAAACACCATATATTTT. It yields the protein CAWSHQKGGGNTIYF. The rearrangement joins TRBV30 to TRBJ1-3; D not resolved. CDR3 length equals 15 residues. V shed 2 bases and J shed 3 bases, with 14 bases lying between them. Germline V gene data show CDR1 as GTSNPN and CDR2 as SVGIG (reference sequence).

This chain connects TRBV27 to TRBJ1-2, with TRBD1 matching 10 bases. Germline CDR1 and CDR2: MNHEY and SMNVEV (reference sequence). V trimming: 0 bases; J trimming: 6 bases; junction bases outside the gene matches: 4. This CDR3 is built from 15 residues. CDR3 amino acids: CASSLSDRGSDGYTF. The CDR3, as DNA: TGTGCCAGCAGTTTATCGGACAGGGGGTCGGATGGCTACACCTTC.

This clone has a single count. V usage is TRBV6-5 and J usage is TRBJ2-2; perhaps TRBD2 as D (5 bases). The CDR3 contains 15 residues. Germline V gene sequence: CDR1 MNHEY, CDR2 SVGAGI. V was trimmed by 5 bases and J by 4 bases, leaving 14 bases between them. CDR3 sequence: CASSGVSGLTGELFF. DNA of the CDR3: TGTGCCAGCAGTGGAGTTTCAGGACTCACCGGGGAGCTGTTTTTT.